The rows below give T cell receptor beta chains drawn from one sample of a study of response to subunit inactivated influenza vaccine. A single record per CDR3 protein comes from TCRdb applying MiXCR to the RT-PCR reads. The repertoire holds roughly 500,000 distinct CDR3 sequences, with around 25% as singletons. The same sample was also used in a study of T cells expressing NK-cell markers.

The sample consisted of CD4+ T cells sorted from PBMCs, taken approximately 12 days after vaccination. These receptors were obtained from a man between 45 and 60 years old who received an inactivated influenza vaccine. Both conserved end residues are part of each CDR3. Each record gives: J gene, V gene, CDR3 protein.

TRBJ2-7,TRBV29-1,CSVGQGGYEQYF
TRBJ2-5,TRBV20-1,CSARVGTAQETQYF
TRBJ2-7,TRBV6-2/TRBV6-3,CASSLRDRYGEQYF
TRBJ2-7,TRBV6-2/TRBV6-3,CASSYPSSLYEQYF
TRBJ1-2,TRBV13,CASSPAWTEKDYGYTF
TRBJ2-5,TRBV5-1,CASSLGDLALQETQYF
TRBJ2-7,TRBV20-1,CSASKGTVENEQYF
TRBJ2-7,TRBV5-1,CASSFLAGSTYEQYF
TRBJ1-2,TRBV5-1,CASRKYREANYGYTF
TRBJ2-5,TRBV24-1,CATSDRTQETQYF
TRBJ1-5,TRBV20-1,CSASGGGSNQPQHF
TRBJ2-1,TRBV6-1,CASSEGLLNEQFF
TRBJ1-2,TRBV7-2,CASSLGQGGGYGYTF
TRBJ2-3,TRBV20-1,CSASLPAGNTDTQYF
TRBJ2-1,TRBV20-1,CSVSKTSGGEQFF
TRBJ2-1,TRBV9,CASSALGTSVREQFF
TRBJ1-1,TRBV5-1,CASSTTGVNTEAFF
TRBJ2-1,TRBV20-1,CSAIGGPAGTSGLSSYNEQFF
TRBJ2-7,TRBV7-2,CASSEKRGDSKSYEQYF
TRBJ1-1,TRBV29-1,CSAPRGGNTEAFF
TRBJ2-5,TRBV5-1,CASRPGLAGQETQYF
TRBJ2-3,TRBV18,CASSPRMGQIFTDTQYF
TRBJ2-5,TRBV20-1,CSALRDSQETQYF
TRBJ1-1,TRBV6-2/TRBV6-3,CASRLGTEAFF
TRBJ2-6,TRBV5-1,CASSLRGGSGANVLTF
TRBJ2-7,TRBV7-8,CASSFRLAREQYF
TRBJ1-6,TRBV6-2/TRBV6-3,CASKKTGSNSPLHF
TRBJ2-6,TRBV6-5,CASSYRRGQVYSGANVLTF